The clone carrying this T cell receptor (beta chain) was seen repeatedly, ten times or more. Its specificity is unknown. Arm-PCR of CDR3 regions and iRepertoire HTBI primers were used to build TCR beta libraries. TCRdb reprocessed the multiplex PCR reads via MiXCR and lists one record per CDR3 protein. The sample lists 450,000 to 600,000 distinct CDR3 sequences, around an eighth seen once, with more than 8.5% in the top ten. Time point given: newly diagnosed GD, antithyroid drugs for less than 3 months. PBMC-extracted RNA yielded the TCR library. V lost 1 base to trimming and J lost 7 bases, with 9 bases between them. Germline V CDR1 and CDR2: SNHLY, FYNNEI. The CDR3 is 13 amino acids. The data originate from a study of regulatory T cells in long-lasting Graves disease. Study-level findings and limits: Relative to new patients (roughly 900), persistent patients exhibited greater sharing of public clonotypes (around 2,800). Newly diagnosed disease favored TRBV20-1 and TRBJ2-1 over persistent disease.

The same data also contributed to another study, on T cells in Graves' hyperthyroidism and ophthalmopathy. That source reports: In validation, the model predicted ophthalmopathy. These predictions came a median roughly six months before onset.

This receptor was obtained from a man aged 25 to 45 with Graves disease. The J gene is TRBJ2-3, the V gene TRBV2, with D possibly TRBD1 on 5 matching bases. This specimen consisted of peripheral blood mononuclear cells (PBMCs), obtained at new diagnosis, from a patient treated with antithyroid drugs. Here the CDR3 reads CASSEGQRHTQYF. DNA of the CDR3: TGTGCCAGCAGTGAAGGACAGCGACATACGCAGTATTTT.